This T cell receptor (beta chain) was profiled in a study of spatial heterogeneity in lung cancer. At least ten counts were recorded for this clonotype. TCRdb reprocessed the 5' RACE reads with MiXCR, giving one entry per CDR3 protein. The sample records under 40,000 distinct CDR3 sequences, approximately 5.2% being singletons. Per germline, CDR1 MNHEY and CDR2 SVGEGT. The CDR3 loop spans 14 amino acids. The V end lost 6 bases, the J end lost 5 bases, and 16 bases lay between the germline ends. Described time point: sample taken at primary tumor resection. The input for sequencing was PBMCs, taken at surgery. The sequence was collected from a female donor with early-stage non-small cell lung cancer. J is TRBJ1-2 and V is TRBV6-2 or TRBV6-3; no clear D gene. As DNA, the CDR3 is TGTGCCAGCAGCCGTAGAGTAACTGATTATGGCTACACCTTC. As protein: CASSRRVTDYGYTF.